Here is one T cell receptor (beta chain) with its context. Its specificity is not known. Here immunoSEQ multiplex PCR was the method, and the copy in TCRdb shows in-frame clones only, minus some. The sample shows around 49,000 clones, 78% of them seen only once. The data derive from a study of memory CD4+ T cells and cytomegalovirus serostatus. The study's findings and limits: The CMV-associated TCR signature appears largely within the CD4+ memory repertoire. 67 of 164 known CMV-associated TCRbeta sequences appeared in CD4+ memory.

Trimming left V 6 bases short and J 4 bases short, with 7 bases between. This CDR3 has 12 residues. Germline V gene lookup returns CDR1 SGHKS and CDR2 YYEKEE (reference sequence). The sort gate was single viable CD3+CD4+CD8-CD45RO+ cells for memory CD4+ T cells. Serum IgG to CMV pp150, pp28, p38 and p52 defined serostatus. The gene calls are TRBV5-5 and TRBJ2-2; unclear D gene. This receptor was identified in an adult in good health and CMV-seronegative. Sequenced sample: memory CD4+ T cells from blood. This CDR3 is CASTLRTGELFF. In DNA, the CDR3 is TGTGCCAGCACCCTCCGCACCGGGGAGCTGTTTTTT.